This T cell receptor beta chain appears in the sequencing data of a study of blood T cell repertoires in COVID-19. Study information: The United States, Italy and Spain provided the acute and convalescent COVID-19 samples. In each case, the material was cDNA or gDNA derived from T cells, B-cell-depleted T cells, or PBMCs.

Germline lookup yields CDR1 SGHNT and CDR2 YYREEE (reference sequence). Trimming removed 0 bases from V and 5 bases from J, with 11 bases in between. The CDR3 loop spans 14 amino acids. Original analysis: Reference gene primer amplification yielded estimated nucleated cell counts. Generated by immunoSEQ multiplex PCR, the TCRdb table keeps only in-frame clones and is missing some. From that table come the V and J calls and clone size; the DNA was used to work out D and trimming. The sample consists of 95,000 to 150,000 clones, over 80% of them appearing once. The TCR comes from a woman in her 70s with acute or convalescent COVID-19. Sequencing was performed on peripheral blood. The V gene is TRBV5-4, the J gene TRBJ2-5; maybe TRBD2 (7 bases). The CDR3 nucleotides are TGTGCCAGCAGCTTGGGGGGGGGCACGGAGACCCAGTACTTC. Translation: CASSLGGGTETQYF.